A single sample is the source of the 26 T cell receptor beta chains below, sequenced in a study of response to subunit inactivated influenza vaccine. TCRdb called the RT-PCR reads again in MiXCR, with one record for every CDR3 protein. This repertoire shows about 700,000 distinct CDR3 sequences, around 15% found once; its top ten account for 6.5% to 8%. The source was PBMCs from blood, collected approximately 15 days before vaccination. These receptors all come from a man aged 45-65 years who received an inactivated influenza vaccine.

The sample holds a few counts of this clonotype. CDR3: CASTRGGGGEQFF. CDR3 DNA: TGTGCCAGCACTCGAGGTGGGGGGGGTGAGCAGTTCTTC. The chain employs TRBV2 and TRBJ2-1; 7 positions match TRBD2. Germline V gene sequence: CDR1 SNHLY, CDR2 FYNNEI. CDR3 size: 13 residues. V dropped 7 bases and J dropped 9; count of bases not matched to a gene: 9.

This clonotype was detected only a few times. This chain joins TRBV7-2 and TRBJ2-5; a weak D match, TRBD2 (5 bases). CDR3 length equals 14 residues. Trimming took off 5 bases at V and 1 base at J, with 11 bases between the two ends. Germline-derived CDR1 and CDR2 are SGHTA and FQGNSA. CDR3 sequence: CASSPRATQETQYF. The CDR3 region has the DNA TGTGCCAGCAGCCCGCGGGCGACCCAAGAGACCCAGTACTTC.

This clonotype was seen only a few times. CDR3 sequence reads: CSARDWRGFTDTQYF. In DNA, the CDR3 is TGCAGTGCTAGAGATTGGCGGGGCTTCACAGATACGCAGTATTTT. This chain uses TRBV20-1 with TRBJ2-3; the D gene is possibly TRBD2 (6 bases). With 0 bases removed from V and 2 bases from J, the gap between germline ends came to 12 bases. CDR1 and CDR2 (germline): DFQATT, SNEGSKA (reference sequence). This CDR3 comprises 15 residues.

This clonotype has a handful of counts. Lacking the conserved final phenylalanine or tryptophan, this CDR3 likely reflects a read error. No DNA is shown, since the ends of the CDR3 on it are uncertain; the CDR3 is the one TCRdb lists. This rearrangement joins TRBV20-1 to TRBJ1-1. Termini included, the CDR3 measures 10 amino acids. Germline V gene data show CDR1 as DFQATT and CDR2 as SNEGSKA (reference sequence). CDR3 region: CSAREDRQHY.

This clonotype was seen more than once but under ten times. The J gene is TRBJ2-7, the V gene TRBV7-2; 10 positions match TRBD2. This CDR3 is 15 amino acids long. Germline CDR1 SGHTA, CDR2 FQGNSA. V trimming: 7 bases; J trimming: 0 bases; junction bases outside the gene matches: 6. CDR3: CASILSGGNSYEQYF. The CDR3, as DNA: TGTGCCAGCATCCTTAGCGGGGGGAACTCCTACGAGCAGTACTTC.

The chain joins TRBV3-1 to TRBJ1-1, with D possibly being TRBD1 (6 bases). CDR3 length: 14 residues. Trimming stripped 4 bases from V and 1 base from J, with 10 bases between. Germline V lookup: CDR1 LGHDT, CDR2 YNNKEL (reference sequence). CDR3: CASSPGQPNTEAFF. As DNA, the CDR3 is TGTGCCAGCAGCCCCGGACAGCCGAACACTGAAGCTTTCTTT.

This rearrangement joins TRBV3-1 to TRBJ2-2; D ambiguous. CDR1 is LGHDT and CDR2 is YNNKEL in the germline V gene (reference sequence). The CDR3 is 16 amino acids. V was clipped by 0 bases and J by 1 base, with 9 bases between them. The CDR3 reads CASSQEYRMNTGELFF. Written as DNA, the CDR3 is TGTGCCAGCAGCCAAGAGTACAGAATGAACACCGGGGAGCTGTTTTTT. Supplemented by reference TRBV3-1 and TRBJ2-2, the full variable domain reads DTAVSQTPKYLVTQMGNDKSIKCEQNLGHDTMYWYKQDSKKFLKIMFSYNNKELIINETVPNRFSPKSPDKAHLNLHINSLELGDSAVYFCASSQEYRMNTGELFFGEGSRLTVL.

This clonotype came up a few times. The V and J genes are TRBV5-1 and TRBJ1-2; D remains ambiguous. CDR1 and CDR2 (germline): SGHRS, YFSETQ. V was cut by 3 bases and J by 4 bases, with 16 bases left in between. The CDR3 is 15 amino acids. The CDR3 DNA reads TGCGCCAGCAGCTCATCCGGGAAATCTTTCTATGGCTACACCTTC. Translated: CASSSSGKSFYGYTF.

V is TRBV24-1 and J is TRBJ2-3, with D perhaps TRBD1 (6 bases). CDR1 and CDR2 from the germline V gene are KGHDR and SFDVKD. V was cut by 7 bases and J by 8 bases, with 24 bases left in between. The length of the CDR3 is 16 residues. The CDR3 bases are TGTGCCACCAGAAATGGAAAAATGCCAGGGGTCGGTACGCAGTATTTT. Amino acid sequence: CATRNGKMPGVGTQYF.

This clonotype has just a few counts. This rearrangement joins TRBV7-2 to TRBJ1-3, with 11 bases that match TRBD1. The CDR3 loop spans 17 amino acids. J was trimmed by 0 bases and V by 3 bases; bases with no gene match: 4. The germline gives CDR1 SGHTA, CDR2 FQGNSA. The CDR3 here is CASSLWDRGSSGNTIYF. The CDR3 DNA reads as TGTGCCAGCAGCTTGTGGGACAGGGGGAGCTCTGGAAACACCATATATTTT. The full variable domain, with the rest looked up from reference TRBV7-2 and TRBJ1-3, is GAGVSQSPSNKVTEKGKDVELRCDPISGHTALYWYRQSLGQGLEFLIYFQGNSAPDKSGLPSDRFSAERTGGSVSTLTIQRTQQEDSAVYLCASSLWDRGSSGNTIYFGEGSWLTVV.

This clonotype was detected a few times. The chain joins TRBV11-2 to TRBJ2-1, with TRBD2 matching 9 bases. The V segment lost 4 bases and the J segment 6 bases; nucleotides outside the gene matches: 19. The germline V gene encodes CDR1 SGHAT and CDR2 FQNNGV. The CDR3 has 19 amino acids. The CDR3 spells CASSYPRLGLAGKRNEQFF. The CDR3 DNA reads as TGTGCCAGCAGCTACCCCCGGTTGGGCCTAGCGGGAAAGCGCAATGAGCAGTTCTTC.

This clonotype was picked up many times. The chain combines TRBV7-2 with TRBJ1-1, with 7 nucleotides matching TRBD1. CDR1 is SGHTA, CDR2 FQGNSA, per germline. V lost 4 bases and J lost 5; bases outside the gene matches: 7. CDR3 length: 14 amino acids. The CDR3 coding sequence is TGTGCCAGCAGCTCCCAGGGGGGGTGGACTGAAGCTTTCTTT. Protein: CASSSQGGWTEAFF.

The chain couples TRBV6-1 to TRBJ2-2; D uncertain. The CDR3 sequence is 13 residues long. Germline CDR1 and CDR2: MNHNS and SASEGT. The V gene lost 6 bases and the J gene lost 7 bases, with 12 bases spanning the gap. The CDR3 DNA sequence: TGTGCCAGCAGACCCTACAGATACGGGGAGCTGTTTTTT. As protein: CASRPYRYGELFF.

The chain is built from TRBV3-1 and TRBJ2-5; the match to TRBD2 covers 8 bases. Trimming cost V 1 base and J 5 bases; bases outside gene matches: 9. Per the germline V gene, CDR1 is LGHDT and CDR2 is YNNKEL (reference sequence). The CDR3 length is 16 residues. CDR3 region: CASSQGALAVFETQYF. The CDR3 region has the DNA TGTGCCAGCAGCCAAGGTGCACTAGCGGTGTTCGAGACCCAGTACTTC.

Many counts were recorded for this clonotype. The rearrangement joins TRBV4-3 to TRBJ2-2; D is unresolved. V was shortened by 4 bases and J by 0 bases, with 9 bases between the two germline ends. The CDR3 consists of 15 residues. CDR1 is LGHNA and CDR2 is YSLEER in the germline V gene. The DNA of the CDR3 is TGCGCCAGCAGCCCCTCGCCCTCGAACACCGGGGAGCTGTTTTTT. It codes for CASSPSPSNTGELFF.

Only a few counts were recorded for this clonotype. CDR3 sequence: CASSLVPSGAYNEQFF. CDR3 in DNA: TGTGCCAGCAGTTTAGTCCCTAGCGGAGCCTACAATGAGCAGTTCTTC. The chain has TRBV28 and TRBJ2-1; 7 bases match TRBD2. The V segment lost 2 bases and the J segment 2 bases; nucleotides outside the gene matches: 6. Germline values: CDR1 MDHEN, CDR2 SYDVKM. CDR3 length: 16 amino acids.

The V and J genes are TRBV20-1 and TRBJ2-1; TRBD1 might be the D (5 bases). The CDR3 runs 12 residues. Per the germline V gene, CDR1 is DFQATT and CDR2 is SNEGSKA (reference sequence). V was trimmed by 1 base and J by 7 bases, leaving 8 bases between them. CDR3 bases: TGCAGTGCTAGAGCAGGGATAAATGAGCAGTTCTTC. Amino acid sequence: CSARAGINEQFF.

The table lists this clonotype with a few counts. J is TRBJ1-2 and V is TRBV28; tentative D call: TRBD1 (5 bases). The CDR3 loop spans 15 amino acids. Germline CDR1 and CDR2: MDHEN and SYDVKM. V gave up 3 bases and J gave up 3 bases, with 14 bases separating them. CDR3 in DNA: TGTGCCAGCAGTTTCCGGGACGGGGGATACTATGGCTACACCTTC. Translation gives CASSFRDGGYYGYTF.

The chain uses TRBV5-1 and TRBJ2-1; a weak D match, TRBD1 (5 bases). V was shortened by 4 bases and J by 3 bases, with 14 bases between the two germline ends. This CDR3 is built from 15 residues. The germline V gene encodes CDR1 SGHRS and CDR2 YFSETQ. The DNA of the CDR3 is TGCGCCAGCAGCCCCTCTGGGGCCCTCTACAATGAGCAGTTCTTC. It is translated as CASSPSGALYNEQFF.

This clonotype has only a few counts. This chain connects TRBV15 to TRBJ1-2; TRBD1 is a possible D gene (5 bases). In germline, CDR1 is LNHNV, CDR2 YYDKDF (reference sequence). The CDR3 is made up of 15 amino acids. Deletions cut 0 bases from V and 4 bases from J, with 12 bases between. The CDR3: CATSRDQAGIYGYTF. CDR3 nucleotide sequence: TGTGCCACCAGCAGAGATCAGGCAGGGATCTATGGCTACACCTTC.

The rearrangement joins TRBV5-1 to TRBJ2-1; TRBD2 agrees at 9 bases. The CDR3 extends over 15 amino acids. V lost 0 bases to trimming and J lost 8 bases; unmatched junction nucleotides: 6. The germline V gene has CDR1 SGHRS and CDR2 YFSETQ. This CDR3 reads CASSLVLAGIDEQFF. CDR3 in DNA: TGCGCCAGCAGCTTGGTTCTAGCGGGAATCGATGAGCAGTTCTTC.

The rearrangement uses TRBV10-3 and TRBJ2-7, with 8 bases identical to TRBD2. Trimming took 6 bases from V and 5 from J; bases not matched to a gene: 15. CDR3 length equals 16 residues. The germline V gene has CDR1 ENHRY and CDR2 SYGVKD. CDR3 amino acids: CAISPAGSAGGNEQYF. For the CDR3, the DNA is TGTGCCATCAGCCCCGCTGGATCCGCGGGAGGTAACGAGCAGTACTTC.

This clonotype was detected many times. The V and J genes are TRBV5-1 and TRBJ1-2, with D perhaps TRBD1 (5 bases). The V gene's germline CDR1 is SGHRS and CDR2 YFSETQ. The CDR3 is made up of 16 amino acids. The V end lost 0 bases, the J end lost 1 base, and 13 bases lay between the germline ends. The CDR3 loop is CASSLGGDSLNYGYTF. In DNA, the CDR3 is TGCGCCAGCAGCTTGGGCGGTGACAGCCTTAACTATGGCTACACCTTC.

V and J are TRBV7-6 and TRBJ2-3; D may be TRBD1 (5 bases). Germline loops: CDR1 SGHVS, CDR2 FNYEAQ. The ends were cut back, 5 bases at V and 11 bases at J, with 20 bases in the middle. This CDR3 is built from 14 residues. DNA of the CDR3: TGTGCCAGCAGCCCGACAGCCCCCTACCCTTGGCAGTATTTT. The encoded protein is CASSPTAPYPWQYF.

Judged by abundance, this clonotype is medium-sized. The rearrangement links TRBV9 to TRBJ2-2; TRBD2 is a possible D gene (5 bases). V gave up 1 base and J gave up 7 bases, with 17 bases separating them. From germline, CDR1 is SGDLS and CDR2 YYNGEE. This CDR3 has 16 residues. CDR3 sequence: CASSVSNGVSIGELFF. The DNA of the CDR3 is TGTGCCAGCAGCGTATCTAACGGGGTCTCCATCGGGGAGCTGTTTTTT.

This clonotype occurred many times. The CDR3 nucleotides read TGTGCCAGCAGCCAAGATCAATTGAACAGGGGTATTTCACCCCTCCACTTT. It translates to CASSQDQLNRGISPLHF. The chain couples TRBV4-2 to TRBJ1-6, with 7 bases lining up with TRBD1. The V gene end was trimmed by 0 bases and the J gene end by 9 bases; junction bases not matched to a gene: 11. Germline V lookup: CDR1 LGHNA, CDR2 YNFKEQ. The CDR3 loop spans 17 amino acids.